The present T cell receptor (beta chain) was sequenced within a study of blood T cell repertoires in COVID-19. Sequenced by immunoSEQ multiplex PCR; TCRdb stores in-frame clones only, minus some. This sample has under 55,000 clones, with 84% found just once. V lost 0 bases and J 7 bases, leaving 19 bases between the germline ends. CDR1 is SQVTM and CDR2 is ANQGSEA in the germline V gene. The CDR3 totals 16 residues. This TCR came from a man in his fifties with acute or convalescent COVID-19. Specimen: peripheral blood. The J gene is TRBJ1-5, the V gene TRBV29-1; tentatively, D is TRBD1 (5 bases). CDR3 sequence (DNA): TGCAGCGTTGAAGAGGGTAGCGGATCGGGGGAGCAGCCCCAGCATTTT. It encodes CSVEEGSGSGEQPQHF. Looking up the rest from reference TRBV29-1 and TRBJ1-5 gives the full variable domain: SAVISQKPSRDICQRGTSLTIQCQVDSQVTMMFWYRQQPGQSLTLIATANQGSEATYESGFVIDKFPISRPNLTFSTLTVSNMSPEDSSIYLCSVEEGSGSGEQPQHFGDGTRLSIL.